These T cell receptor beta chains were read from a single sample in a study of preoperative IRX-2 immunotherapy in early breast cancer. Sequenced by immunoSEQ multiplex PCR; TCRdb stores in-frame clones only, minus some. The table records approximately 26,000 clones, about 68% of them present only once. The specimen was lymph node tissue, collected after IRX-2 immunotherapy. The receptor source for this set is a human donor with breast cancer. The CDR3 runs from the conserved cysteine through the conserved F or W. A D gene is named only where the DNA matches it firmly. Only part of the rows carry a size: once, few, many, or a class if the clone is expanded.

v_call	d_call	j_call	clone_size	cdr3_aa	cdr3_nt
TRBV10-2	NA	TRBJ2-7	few	CASSEPLLSSYEQYF	TGCGCCAGCAGTGAACCGTTATTAAGCTCCTACGAGCAGTACTTC
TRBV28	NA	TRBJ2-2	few	CASSSSRSYTGELFF	TGTGCCAGCAGTTCCTCCCGGTCATACACCGGGGAGCTGTTTTTT
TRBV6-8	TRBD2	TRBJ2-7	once	CASSDNNGRISYEQYF	TGTGCCAGCAGTGATAATAACGGGAGGATTTCCTACGAGCAGTACTTC
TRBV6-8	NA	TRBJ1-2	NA	CASSDSYGGTYGYTF	TGTGCCAGCAGTGACTCGTATGGAGGGACGTATGGCTACACCTTC
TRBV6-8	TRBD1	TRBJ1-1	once	CASSDPGQRAFF	TGTGCCAGCAGTGATCCGGGACAGCGAGCTTTCTTT
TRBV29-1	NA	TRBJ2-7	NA	CSVALNYYEQYF	TGCAGCGTTGCCTTAAACTACTACGAGCAGTACTTC
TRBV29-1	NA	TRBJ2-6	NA	CSVEEGGDRANVLTF	TGCAGCGTTGAAGAAGGGGGGGATCGGGCCAACGTCCTGACTTTC
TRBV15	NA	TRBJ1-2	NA	CATTVSGRVNGYTF	TGTGCCACCACCGTTTCGGGGAGGGTAAATGGCTACACCTTC
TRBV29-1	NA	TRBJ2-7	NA	CSSVTDSYEQYF	TGCAGCTCCGTGACAGACTCCTACGAGCAGTACTTC
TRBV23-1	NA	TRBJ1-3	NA	CASSPVSGNTIYF	TGCGCCAGCAGCCCCGTCTCCGGAAACACCATATATTTT